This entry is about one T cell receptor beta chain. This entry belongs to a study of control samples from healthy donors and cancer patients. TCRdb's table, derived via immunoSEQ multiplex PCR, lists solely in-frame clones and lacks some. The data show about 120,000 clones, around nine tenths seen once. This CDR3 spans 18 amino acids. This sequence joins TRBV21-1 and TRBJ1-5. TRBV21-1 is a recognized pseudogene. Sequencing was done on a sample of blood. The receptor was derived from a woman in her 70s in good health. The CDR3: CASSSGRGGLPGNQPQHF. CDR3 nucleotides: TGTGCCAGCAGCTCAGGGAGAGGGGGGCTTCCAGGCAATCAGCCCCAGCATTTT.